This entry lists 5 T cell receptor beta chains sequenced from one sample in a study of ipilimumab plus nivolumab after autologous stem cell transplantation. Data came from immunoSEQ multiplex PCR; TCRdb stores just in-frame clones and leaves some out. The data contain roughly 20,000 clones, over 70% of them singletons. Sequences were derived from PBMCs, sampled in a trial of ipilimumab plus nivolumab as post-transplant consolidation. These receptors were taken from a male donor with diffuse large B-cell lymphoma.

The rearrangement uses TRBV19 and TRBJ2-7; 7 positions agree with TRBD1. This CDR3 comprises 16 residues. The trim removed 0 bases at V and 5 bases at J, leaving 10 bases unmatched. Germline assignment: CDR1 LNHDA and CDR2 SQIVND (reference sequence). The CDR3, as DNA: TGTGCCAGTAGTATAGATCGGAAGGGGGCGAAAGACGAGCAGTACTTC. This encodes CASSIDRKGAKDEQYF.

The V and J genes are TRBV7-3 and TRBJ2-3, with a tentative D call TRBD1 (6 bases). This CDR3 spans 14 amino acids. V was pared by 4 bases and J by 4 bases, with 12 bases between. Germline V gene lookup returns CDR1 SGHTA and CDR2 FQGTGA. CDR3 loop: CASSSSRGADTQYF. The CDR3 coding sequence is TGTGCCAGCAGCTCCTCCAGGGGAGCAGATACGCAGTATTTT.

The chain carries TRBV4-3 and TRBJ1-3; possibly TRBD1 for D (5 bases). V was cut by 1 base and J by 0 bases, with 13 bases left in between. The CDR3 runs 17 residues. Germline CDR1 and CDR2: LGHNA and YSLEER. The CDR3 spells CASSQVARGNSGNTIYF. CDR3 nucleotides: TGCGCCAGCAGCCAAGTGGCGAGGGGTAACTCTGGAAACACCATATATTTT.

This chain uses TRBV30 with TRBJ1-2; weak D call: TRBD1 (6 bases). Trimming took 0 bases from V and 4 from J, leaving 9 bases between them. The CDR3 sequence is 13 residues long. The germline V gene has CDR1 GTSNPN and CDR2 SVGIG (reference sequence). The CDR3 coding sequence is TGTGCCTGGAGTGTCATACAGGGCTATGGCTACACCTTC. This translates into CAWSVIQGYGYTF.

V is TRBV7-2 and J is TRBJ2-7; D is undetermined. The CDR3 has 15 amino acids. Trimming left V 5 bases short and J 3 bases short, with 17 bases between. From germline, CDR1 is SGHTA and CDR2 FQGNSA. In nucleotides, the CDR3 is TGTGCCAGCAGCCTTACCCGGACGGAGATCTACGAGCAGTACTTC. Its protein product is CASSLTRTEIYEQYF.